These T cell receptor beta chains were read from a single sample in a study of prognosis after radiotherapy for stage I lung cancer. TCRdb itself ran the multiplex PCR reads through MiXCR, one entry per CDR3 protein. The sample consists of more than 10,000 distinct CDR3 sequences, approximately 40% of them appearing once. The sequencing used PBMCs, collected before or after stereotactic body radiation therapy (not recorded which). These receptors were collected from a donor over 45 with non-small cell lung cancer. The CDR3 runs from the conserved cysteine through the conserved F or W. Each record gives: J gene, D gene, clone size, V gene, CDR3 DNA, CDR3 protein. A D gene is named only where the DNA matches it firmly. Clone size appears in some rows only: once, few, many, or a class for an expanded clone.

TRBJ1-4 . many TRBV5-8 TGTGCCAGCAGCTTGATGGGTTTAGCTAATGAAAAACTGTTTTTT CASSLMGLANEKLFF
TRBJ2-1 . many TRBV20-1 TGCAGTGCTGTTAGTCGTCGGGATGAGCAGTTCTTC CSAVSRRDEQFF
TRBJ1-2 . . TRBV28 TGTGCCAGCAGTTTAAGTGCTAACTATGGCTACACCTTC CASSLSANYGYTF
TRBJ2-5 TRBD2 . TRBV25-1 TGTGCCAGCAGGAACCCGGGGCTAGCGGGGACGACCCAGTACTTC CASRNPGLAGTTQYF
TRBJ1-1 . . TRBV20-1 TGCAGTGCTAGAGACTGGGTGGGCGCATGCCGCGCTGAAGCTTTCTTT CSARDWVGACRAEAFF
TRBJ2-7 TRBD2 many TRBV19 TGTGCCAGTAGTGAGGCGACTAGCGGGGTTCTCGCGGAGCAGTACTTC CASSEATSGVLAEQYF
TRBJ2-7 TRBD2 many TRBV20-1 TGCAGTGCTACTAGCGGCCCCGCCCCCTACGAGCAGTACTTC CSATSGPAPYEQYF
TRBJ1-2 . . TRBV19 TGTGCCAGTAGGGGACGGCTCGGGGGCTACACCTTC CASRGRLGGYTF
TRBJ2-3 . once TRBV9 TGTGCCAGCAGCGTAACCACTAGCACAGATACGCAGTATTTT CASSVTTSTDTQYF
TRBJ1-6 . medium-sized TRBV6-1 TGTGCCAGCAGTCGCGGGGGGGAGAGACATAATTCACCCCTCCACTTT CASSRGGERHNSPLHF
TRBJ2-1 TRBD2 many TRBV7-9 TGTGCCAGCAGCTTATGGGGCGGGGGGGCCCGGAATGAGCAGTTCTTC CASSLWGGGARNEQFF
TRBJ2-6 . few TRBV28 TGTGCCAGCCTCGGCAGGGAAAAATTGACTGGGGCCAACGTCCTGACTTTC CASLGREKLTGANVLTF
TRBJ2-2 . many TRBV9 TGTGCCAGCAGCGTAGCCCCAGGTGGGAACGGGGCCGGGGAGCTGTTTTTT CASSVAPGGNGAGELFF
TRBJ2-7 TRBD2 once TRBV4-2 TGTGCCAGCAGCCAAGAATTGGCTAGCGGGAACAACGAGCAGTACTTC CASSQELASGNNEQYF
TRBJ2-7 TRBD1 medium-sized TRBV6-5 TGTGCCAGCAGTTATTACAGGGGCTCCTACGAGCAGTACTTC CASSYYRGSYEQYF
TRBJ1-2 . medium-sized TRBV12-3/TRBV12-4 TGTGCCAGCAGTTTAACAGTTGTATCTGGCTACACCTTC CASSLTVVSGYTF
TRBJ2-3 TRBD2 . TRBV28 TGTGCCAGCAGTTGGCGCCGCGGGAGTGTTGGAGATACGCAGTATTTT CASSWRRGSVGDTQYF
TRBJ1-2 TRBD1 . TRBV28 TGTGCCAGCAGTTCACCGGGACAGGGGGGAACTAACTATGGCTACACCTTC CASSSPGQGGTNYGYTF
TRBJ1-5 . . TRBV5-5 TGTGCCAGCAGCTTGGGGCAGGGCCAGGGTCAGCCCCAGCATTTT CASSLGQGQGQPQHF
TRBJ1-3 . . TRBV20-1 TGCAGTGCCAGACGGGGAAACACCATATATTTT CSARRGNTIYF
TRBJ1-5 TRBD1 . TRBV5-8 TGTGCCAGCAGCTTGGGACAGGGGGGCTGGAGCAATCAGCCCCAGCATTTT CASSLGQGGWSNQPQHF
TRBJ2-1 TRBD2 . TRBV27 TGTGACTCACTCCCCCCCGGGAGGAGGTATGAGCAGTTCTTC CDSLPPGRRYEQFF
TRBJ1-4 . many TRBV12-5 TGTGCTAGTGCACCGGGTCTGCAGGGTGAAAAACTGTTTTTT CASAPGLQGEKLFF
TRBJ1-4 TRBD1 many TRBV20-1 TGCAGTGCGAGACAGGGGGCGAATGAAAAACTGTTTTTT CSARQGANEKLFF
TRBJ2-2 TRBD1 many TRBV9 TGTGCCAGCAGCGCAGTACAGGGGTTCGAGCTGTTTTTT CASSAVQGFELFF
TRBJ2-5 . many TRBV3-2 TGTGCCAGCAGCCAAGATCTACTAGCGGGAGTTCAAGAGACCCAGTACTTC CASSQDLLAGVQETQYF
TRBJ2-2 . . TRBV12-5 TGTGCTAGTGGTTTTGAGGCTAGTGGGCGGGTTCGGGGAGCTGTTTTT CASGFEASGRVRGAVF
TRBJ2-3 TRBD2 many TRBV20-1 TGCAGTGCTGCCGATAGCGGGGGCAGCACAGATACGCAGTATTTT CSAADSGGSTDTQYF
TRBJ2-2 TRBD2 many TRBV12-3/TRBV12-4 TGTGCCAGCAGTCCGACTAGCGGGGGGAACACCGGGGAGCTGTTTTTT CASSPTSGGNTGELFF
TRBJ2-5 . . TRBV24-1 TGTGCCACCATTTATTTTGGTCCGGGCGGCCTTCAAGACACCCAGTACTTC CATIYFGPGGLQDTQYF
TRBJ1-5 . . TRBV6-1 TGTGCCAGCAGTCCGACCCCGGGAAGCGGCGAGCCCCAGCATTTT CASSPTPGSGEPQHF
TRBJ2-5 TRBD2 many TRBV7-9 TGTGCCAGCAGCGACAGCGGGGGCCATGAGACCCAGTACTTC CASSDSGGHETQYF
TRBJ2-3 . many TRBV19 TGTGCCAGTACTCTAGCCTCCACAGATACGCAGTATTTT CASTLASTDTQYF
TRBJ2-3 . . TRBV12-3/TRBV12-4 TGTGCCAGCAGCAGAACTACCAAGGGGGATGCGCGGTATTTT CASSRTTKGDARYF
TRBJ1-1 TRBD1 . TRBV20-1 TGCAGTGCTAGAGTTCCTCGCGGACAGGGGCCGAGAGTGAACACTGAAGCTTTCTTT CSARVPRGQGPRVNTEAFF
TRBJ1-1 . many TRBV6-1 TGTGCCAGCAGTGAAGGAGGGTCGCGTACTGAAGCTTTCTTT CASSEGGSRTEAFF
TRBJ2-3 . . TRBV7-9 TGTGCCAGCAGCTTAGCCGGGTTCACAGATACGCAGTATTTT CASSLAGFTDTQYF
TRBJ1-1 . many TRBV12-3/TRBV12-4 TGTGCCAGCAGCTACGGAGCGGCCATGAACACTGAAGCTTTCTTT CASSYGAAMNTEAFF
TRBJ2-5 TRBD2 once TRBV7-8 TGTGCCAGCAGCTTAGTCGTGACTAGCGGGAGGGGGGAGACCCAGTACTTC CASSLVVTSGRGETQYF
TRBJ2-3 . . TRBV2 TGTGCCAGCAGAACCACGCGAAGTGCAGATACGCAGTATTTT CASRTTRSADTQYF
TRBJ1-3 . . TRBV6-1 TGTGCCAGCAGTGAATTGGGAAACACCATATATTTT CASSELGNTIYF
TRBJ2-5 . many TRBV11-2 TGTGCCAGCAGCTTAGTGGTAGCAGGGCCTCGAGAGACCCAGTACTTC CASSLVVAGPRETQYF
TRBJ2-1 . once TRBV6-5 TGTGCCAGCAGTTACATTTTAGGTGGGACACCCTACAATGAGCAGTTCTTC CASSYILGGTPYNEQFF
TRBJ1-5 TRBD1 medium-sized TRBV27 TGTGCCAGCAGCCATGGGACAGGGAGGACTCAGCCCCAGCATTTT CASSHGTGRTQPQHF
TRBJ2-7 . many TRBV6-1 TGTGCCAGCACCCCCCGGGACACATACGAGCAGTACTTC CASTPRDTYEQYF
TRBJ2-3 TRBD2 many TRBV6-2/TRBV6-3 TGTGCCATCAACGACGGGGGGGATACGCAGTATTTT CAINDGGDTQYF